A single sample gave rise to the 21 T cell receptor beta chains below, sequenced in a study of blood T cell repertoires in COVID-19. Libraries were prepared by immunoSEQ multiplex PCR; TCRdb keeps only in-frame clonotypes and omits some of them. The repertoire has around 200,000 clones, approximately 86% of them found once; the top ten carry roughly 4.9%. The specimen was PBMCs or T cells enriched from blood (not recorded which). These receptors were obtained from a woman aged 25 to 39 who had been exposed to COVID-19.

The V gene is TRBV19, the J gene TRBJ2-7; 8 nucleotides agree with TRBD1. The CDR3 has 16 amino acids. The germline CDR1 and CDR2 sequences are LNHDA and SQIVND (reference sequence). With 5 bases clipped from V and 3 bases from J, the junction kept 12 bases outside the gene matches. CDR3 nucleotides: TGTGCCAGTAGTTTCTCCACCGGACAGGGAGGCTACGAGCAGTACTTC. It specifies CASSFSTGQGGYEQYF.

V and J are TRBV6-6 and TRBJ2-7, with D perhaps matching TRBD1 (6 bases). The V and J ends lost 2 bases and 5 bases respectively, with 7 bases between them. The V gene's germline CDR1 is MNHNY and CDR2 SVGAGI (reference sequence). The CDR3 runs 12 residues. CDR3 bases: TGTGCCAGCAGTTACGGGACAAACGAGCAGTACTTC. Protein sequence: CASSYGTNEQYF.

The chain couples TRBV25-1 to TRBJ1-6, with D unresolved. Trimming shortened V by 3 bases and J by 6 bases, and 6 bases separated the two germline ends. The CDR3 is 13 residues long. CDR1 is MGHDK, CDR2 SYGVNS, per germline. The CDR3, as DNA: TGTGCCAGCAGTGACCCCTTTAATTCACCCCTCCACTTT. This encodes CASSDPFNSPLHF.

V gene TRBV28 combines with J gene TRBJ1-5; 9 bases align to TRBD1. CDR1 is MDHEN and CDR2 is SYDVKM in the germline V gene. The CDR3 extends over 23 amino acids. Trimming at V came to 4 bases and at J to 3 bases, leaving 28 bases not matched to a gene. The CDR3 region is CASSSPLTLPGQGIRKVNQPQHF. In DNA form, the CDR3 reads TGTGCCAGCAGTTCCCCCCTTACATTGCCGGGACAGGGAATTCGGAAAGTCAATCAGCCCCAGCATTTT.

The J gene is TRBJ2-3, the V gene TRBV24-1, with D perhaps TRBD2 (6 bases). Per the germline V gene, CDR1 is KGHDR and CDR2 is SFDVKD. The CDR3 consists of 16 residues. The germline V and J ends were trimmed by 3 bases and 4 bases, with 16 bases remaining between them. The CDR3 loop reads CATSDLGDWGADTQYF. CDR3 in DNA: TGTGCCACCAGTGATCTGGGGGACTGGGGGGCAGATACGCAGTATTTT.

J is TRBJ1-1 and V is TRBV2; no reliable D call. CDR1 is SNHLY, CDR2 FYNNEI, per germline. V was trimmed by 4 bases and J by 0 bases, leaving 6 bases between them. The CDR3 covers 13 residues. The CDR3 DNA reads TGTGCCAGCAGTGTTCGGGTGAACACTGAAGCTTTCTTT. Its translation: CASSVRVNTEAFF.

This clone was seen a few times. The V gene is TRBV28, the J gene TRBJ1-2; D is unresolved. The CDR3 is 15 residues long. Germline values: CDR1 MDHEN, CDR2 SYDVKM. The V and J ends lost 7 bases and 2 bases respectively, with 17 bases between them. The CDR3 sequence: CASISPARTNYGYTF. For the CDR3, the DNA is TGTGCCAGCATTTCCCCCGCCAGAACCAACTATGGCTACACCTTC.

The genes are TRBV28 and TRBJ2-3; 12 nucleotides align to TRBD2. Germline CDR1 reads MDHEN; CDR2 reads SYDVKM. V trimming: 6 bases; J trimming: 5 bases; junction bases outside the gene matches: 9. CDR3 length equals 16 residues. DNA of the CDR3: TGTGCCAGCAGACTGACCCTAGCGGGGGGGGGAGATACGCAGTATTTT. The encoded protein is CASRLTLAGGGDTQYF.

The CDR3 DNA reads as TGTGCCAGCAGCTCCAGGGGCCATGAGCAGTTCTTC. Its translation: CASSSRGHEQFF. V and J are TRBV11-2 and TRBJ2-1, with D possibly matching TRBD1 (6 bases). Germline loops: CDR1 SGHAT, CDR2 FQNNGV. The CDR3 is 12 residues long. V lost 4 bases to trimming and J lost 8 bases, with 9 bases between them.

The chain joins TRBV5-8 to TRBJ1-1; TRBD1 aligns across 9 bases. The V gene end was trimmed by 1 base and the J gene end by 8 bases; junction bases not matched to a gene: 12. The CDR3 loop spans 16 amino acids. Germline CDR1 is SGHTS and CDR2 is YDEGEE. Written as DNA, the CDR3 is TGTGCCAGCAGCTTGAGACCCGGACAGGGGTCGGTAGAAGCTTTCTTT. Protein sequence: CASSLRPGQGSVEAFF.

This clone showed up just once. The rearrangement joins TRBV5-4 to TRBJ2-1; possibly TRBD2 for D (6 bases). The CDR3 spans 15 residues. V dropped 0 bases and J dropped 4 bases, with 11 bases sitting between them. Per the germline V gene, CDR1 is SGHNT and CDR2 is YYREEE (reference sequence). The CDR3 coding sequence is TGTGCCAGCAGCTTGGCATTGCGGGGATACAATGAGCAGTTCTTC. Residues: CASSLALRGYNEQFF.

A single count supports this clone. It may be a read error: a sequence one base away is much more abundant. As DNA, the CDR3 is TGTGCCAGCAGCGTGGAGGGGGCCGACTATGGCTACATCTTC. It codes for CASSVEGADYGYIF. The gene calls are TRBV9 and TRBJ1-2, with 7 positions matching TRBD1. Germline V gene lookup returns CDR1 SGDLS and CDR2 YYNGEE. CDR3 length: 14 residues.

The chain is built from TRBV5-1 and TRBJ1-1; 10 bases are shared with TRBD1. V lost 4 bases to trimming and J lost 3 bases; unmatched junction nucleotides: 6. There are 15 residues in the CDR3. CDR1 is SGHRS and CDR2 is YFSETQ in the germline V gene. The CDR3 DNA is TGCGCCAGCAGCGGAACGACAGGGGGCGACACTGAAGCTTTCTTT. Its protein product is CASSGTTGGDTEAFF. The full variable domain, completed using reference TRBV5-1 and TRBJ1-1, is KAGVTQTPRYLIKTRGQQVTLSCSPISGHRSVSWYQQTPGQGLQFLFEYFSETQRNKGNFPGRFSGRQFSNSRSEMNVSTLELGDSALYLCASSGTTGGDTEAFFGQGTRLTVV.

The J gene is TRBJ2-3, the V gene TRBV5-1, with TRBD1 matching over 9 bases. Germline CDR1 SGHRS, CDR2 YFSETQ. CDR3 length equals 18 residues. Trimming at V came to 3 bases and at J to 3 bases, leaving 14 bases not matched to a gene. CDR3 coding DNA: TGCGCCAGCAGCTACCACACCTCCACAGGGGGCTTGACAGATACGCAGTATTTT. Its translation is CASSYHTSTGGLTDTQYF.

The rearrangement joins TRBV6-5 to TRBJ2-7; TRBD2 matches at 7 bases. The junction had 2 bases not matched to a gene; V was cut back by 2 bases and J by 1 base. The CDR3 covers 14 residues. Germline CDR1 is MNHEY and CDR2 is SVGAGI. CDR3 bases: TGTGCCAGCAGTTACGGGCGGGGGTCCTACGAGCAGTACTTC. Its translation: CASSYGRGSYEQYF.

The chain links TRBV13 to TRBJ1-2; 7 bases agree with TRBD1. Germline CDR1 and CDR2: PRHDT and FYEKMQ (reference sequence). Losses at the gene ends were 1 base for V and 2 bases for J; bases not matched to a gene: 4. The CDR3 runs 15 residues. This CDR3 reads CASSLVGQLNYGYTF. In DNA form, the CDR3 reads TGTGCCAGCAGCTTAGTGGGACAGTTAAACTATGGCTACACCTTC.

This rearrangement joins TRBV19 to TRBJ1-2; 7 positions match TRBD1. This CDR3 contains 12 residues. Germline assignment: CDR1 LNHDA and CDR2 SQIVND (reference sequence). V was clipped by 7 bases and J by 8 bases; unmatched bases: 7. The CDR3 DNA reads as TGTGCCAGTACTAAGACAGGGTACGGCTACACCTTC. This codes for CASTKTGYGYTF.

The chain employs TRBV5-6 and TRBJ2-1; D possibly corresponds to TRBD2 (6 bases). Germline CDR1 reads SGHDT; CDR2 reads YYEEEE. The germline V and J ends were trimmed by 2 bases and 6 bases, with 9 bases remaining between them. The CDR3 has 13 residues. The CDR3 region is CASSLAGPNEQFF. The CDR3, as DNA: TGTGCCAGCAGCTTAGCGGGTCCCAATGAGCAGTTCTTC.

This clone was detected once. This sequence joins TRBV19 and TRBJ2-2; D remains unclear. V was cut by 1 base and J by 4 bases, with 19 bases left in between. The CDR3 extends over 18 amino acids. Germline values: CDR1 LNHDA, CDR2 SQIVND (reference sequence). CDR3 sequence reads: CASSIGGGGSTGTGELFF. CDR3 DNA: TGTGCCAGTAGTATAGGAGGCGGCGGATCCACCGGCACCGGGGAGCTGTTTTTT.

J is TRBJ1-1 and V is TRBV19; 8 bases match TRBD1. The CDR3 runs 14 residues. Germline CDR1 and CDR2: LNHDA and SQIVND (reference sequence). Trimming at V came to 5 bases and at J to 4 bases, leaving 6 bases not matched to a gene. For the CDR3, the DNA is TGTGCCAGTAGTTCGGACAGGGTTGGCACTGAAGCTTTCTTT. Amino acid sequence: CASSSDRVGTEAFF.

The chain links TRBV19 to TRBJ1-5, with TRBD1 identical over 7 bases. From germline, CDR1 is LNHDA and CDR2 SQIVND (reference sequence). This CDR3 spans 15 amino acids. J lost 4 bases, V lost 8 bases, and 11 bases had no gene match. The DNA for the CDR3 is TGTGCCAGTGAAAGCAGGGGGAGGCCAAATCAGCCCCAGCATTTT. Translating gives CASESRGRPNQPQHF.